Given below is one T cell receptor beta chain in context. Its antigen is unknown. No qualities accompany the bases; no much larger clone lies one base away. The CDR3 regions of human TCRbeta chains were analyzed by immunosequencing. The study's own analysis went as follows. TCRs in the repertoires were matched against a reference library of SARS-CoV-2-specific TCRs that had been generated with the MIRA antigen-specificity platform. Breadth was defined as the fraction of unique TCRs that were SARS-CoV-2-associated, and depth was defined as the fraction of total T cells that were SARS-CoV-2-associated. Using the MIRA data, each spike-specific TCR was assigned both to the spike region to which the TCR was reactive and to a CD4 or CD8 class. Log10-transformed breadth and depth values were compared by one-way ANOVA with Sidak's multiple comparisons tests. TCRdb provides this immuneACCESS table in a form limited to in-frame rearrangements. Some clones are lacking; in checked studies, under half of them reflect an unresolved V gene, and why the rest are absent is not known. The V and J calls and clone size were taken over from that table, and D and trimming were inferred from the DNA. This sample comprises about 56,000 clones, 80% of them detected only once. Roughly 5.2% of the sample comes from the top ten.

The sample comes from a study of T cell responses to AZD1222 COVID-19 vaccine (dated by TCRdb to the early 2020s). Some background on the complete study: TCR sequencing covered over 230 trial participants: 200 to 210 given two doses of AZD1222 and 26 given two doses of MenACWY control vaccine. Trial participants were enrolled into age subgroups of 18-55, 56-69 and 70-plus years, which contained roughly 150, 30 and 60 TCR-sequenced participants, respectively.

CDR1 and CDR2 (MDHEN, SYDVKM) derive from the germline V gene. Including the terminal cysteine and phenylalanine, the CDR3 comprises 15 residues. CDR3 DNA is the only sequence kept; it has 45 bases, read in frame from the first base. Trimming costs V 4 bases and J 5 bases, and their ends lie 15 bases apart. Paper-wide results and their limitations: The 56-69-year group was small, and its depth increase did not reach significance, likely because of low power. A significant rise in spike-specific TCR breadth and depth was observed after two AZD1222 doses relative to day 0 and relative to MenACWY recipients. Only six AZD1222 recipients were SARS-CoV-2 seropositive at baseline, limiting conclusions about previously exposed vaccinees. Vaccine-associated CD4 TCRs spanned the whole spike protein, with dominant responses in regions 160-218 and 743-854. Participants were mostly white British and included more females than males, and it was suggested by the authors that clonal diversity may have been underestimated. Reportedly, almost half of the unique spike-specific TCRs recognized epitopes lying outside the regions that are mutated in the B.1.351 and B.1.1.7 variants. Because no day 14 peak-response samples were available, repertoires were characterized only after the peak T cell response.

This sample's time point label indicates: about 28 days (+/-7) after the second vaccine dose. AZD1222 recipients whose second dose came at about 4 weeks and those whose second dose came at about 12 weeks were combined into one group, since spike-specific TCR depth and breadth did not differ between the two schedules. Vaccinee samples were obtained from the UK trials COV001 and COV002, which included a single-blind randomized controlled phase 2/3 trial of AZD1222 (ChAdOx1 nCoV-19) in healthy adults. For TCRbeta chain sequencing, PBMC samples from trial participants were taken at day 0 and at day 28 after the second dose.

The chain is made from TRBV28 and TRBJ1-5; the D gene assignment is ambiguous. Source: peripheral blood, taken 28 days after the second AZD1222 dose. The receptor was isolated from an adult who received the AZD1222 COVID-19 vaccine. The CDR3 protein is CASSYQTDGYQPQHF. The nucleotide sequence is TGTGCCAGCAGTTACCAAACGGATGGGTATCAGCCCCAGCATTTT.